A single sample is the source of the 9 T cell receptor beta chains below, sequenced in a study of post-analysis software for immune sequencing data. General study findings and limits: Patients used about 5 TRBV segments, including TRBV5-6, TRBV5-1 and TRBV20-1, more often than controls.

Their antigens remain unidentified. Included in the TCR beta cDNA libraries were unique molecular identifiers. TCRdb ran MiXCR on the PCR reads and lists one entry per CDR3 protein. The sample lists about 810,000 distinct CDR3 sequences, 53% occurring once. The sequenced material came from blood. The receptors were gathered from a girl between 10 and 17 years old with multiple sclerosis.

The rearrangement joins TRBV10-3 to TRBJ2-2; a possible D gene is TRBD1 (6 bases). Per germline, CDR1 ENHRY and CDR2 SYGVKD. With 2 bases removed from V and 9 bases from J, the gap between germline ends came to 10 bases. This CDR3 is 13 amino acids long. Here the CDR3 DNA reads TGTGCCATCAGTGAGACAGGGTTCCGGGAGCTGTTTTTT. Encoded protein: CAISETGFRELFF.

This clonotype was counted only a few times. The chain couples TRBV5-1 to TRBJ2-1; 12 nucleotides match TRBD1. V lost 3 bases and J lost 7; bases outside the gene matches: 14. The germline CDR1 and CDR2 sequences are SGHRS and YFSETQ. The CDR3 runs 18 residues. CDR3 sequence: CASSWGPGQGANSNEQFF. The CDR3 DNA sequence: TGCGCCAGCAGCTGGGGGCCGGGACAGGGGGCGAATTCAAATGAGCAGTTCTTC.

The rearrangement links TRBV5-1 to TRBJ1-2; D uncertain. Germline-derived CDR1 and CDR2 are SGHRS and YFSETQ. Trimming removed 7 bases from V and 2 bases from J, with 12 bases in between. The CDR3 totals 13 residues. This CDR3 is CASATTGNYGYTF. The CDR3 DNA reads TGCGCCAGCGCCACAACGGGGAACTATGGCTACACCTTC. Full variable domain (missing parts from reference TRBV5-1 and TRBJ1-2): KAGVTQTPRYLIKTRGQQVTLSCSPISGHRSVSWYQQTPGQGLQFLFEYFSETQRNKGNFPGRFSGRQFSNSRSEMNVSTLELGDSALYLCASATTGNYGYTFGSGTRLTVV.

A note on this clonotype: This may be a read error: a much more frequent sequence differs by one nucleotide. This CDR3 is CASSSGVAGGNEQYF. Here the CDR3 DNA reads TGTGCCAGCAGTTCCGGGGTAGCGGGAGGAAATGAGCAGTACTTC. J is TRBJ2-7 and V is TRBV12-3 or TRBV12-4; 10 bases agree with TRBD2. CDR3 length: 15 residues. Trimming cost V 4 bases and J 7 bases; bases outside gene matches: 10.

This clonotype was observed a handful of times. The rearrangement links TRBV5-1 to TRBJ2-5; 10 positions agree with TRBD2. The tail of the sequence fits TRBJ2-7 better, so the J call may be wrong. Germline CDR1 and CDR2: SGHRS and YFSETQ. The CDR3 covers 16 residues. CDR3 protein: CASSLDLAGAGYEQYF. The CDR3 coding sequence is TGCGCCAGCAGCTTGGACCTAGCGGGAGCCGGCTACGAGCAGTACTTC.

The chain is built from TRBV3-1 and TRBJ2-3, with D perhaps TRBD1 (5 bases). V was pared by 0 bases and J by 3 bases, with 13 bases between. The CDR3 has 16 residues. CDR1 and CDR2 (germline): LGHDT, YNNKEL (reference sequence). The CDR3 DNA is TGTGCCAGCAGCCAAGATCCCGGCAGGGTAACAGATACGCAGTATTTT. Translated: CASSQDPGRVTDTQYF.

This clonotype was detected only a few times. The chain has TRBV29-1 and TRBJ2-5, with a tentative D call TRBD1 (6 bases). The CDR3 loop spans 13 amino acids. Germline assignment: CDR1 SQVTM and CDR2 ANQGSEA. V gave up 5 bases and J gave up 4 bases, with 14 bases separating them. CDR3 in DNA: TGCAGCGTTAACTCAGGGGTTTTAGAGACCCAGTACTTC. Translation gives CSVNSGVLETQYF.

The DNA of the CDR3 is TGCAGCGTTGCCGCCAAGAGCTCCTACAATGAGCAGTTCTTC. It yields the protein CSVAAKSSYNEQFF. This sequence joins TRBV29-1 and TRBJ2-1; no clear D. The CDR3 runs to 14 residues. V was cut by 4 bases and J by 0 bases, with 10 bases left in between. Germline lookup yields CDR1 SQVTM and CDR2 ANQGSEA.

This chain links TRBV12-3 or TRBV12-4 with TRBJ2-3, with TRBD2 matching over 11 bases. V shed 5 bases and J 2 bases; nucleotides not matched to a gene: 3. This CDR3 region has 15 residues. CDR3 DNA sequence: TGTGCCAGCAGTCGACTAGCGGGAAACACAGATACGCAGTATTTT. It specifies CASSRLAGNTDTQYF.